The entry below describes one T cell receptor beta chain. Its antigen is unidentified. V was pared by 1 base and J by 2 bases, with 9 bases between. Germline lookup yields CDR1 SEHNR and CDR2 FQNEAQ (reference sequence). CDR3 length: 15 residues. This sample stems from a study of PD-1 blockade in classical Hodgkin lymphoma. Whole-study results and caveats: Lower baseline TCR diversity marked trial partial responders and progressors. Exclusion was applied to patients who started nivolumab under 1 year after ASCT. Whereas CD4+ TCR diversity had risen significantly by C4D1, CD8+ TCR diversity had not.

Sequencing used immunoSEQ multiplex PCR; TCRdb keeps in-frame clones, though not all of them. The data contain about 39,000 clones, 70% to 85% of them singletons. Time point noted: cycle 4 day 1 (C4D1), after about 6 weeks of nivolumab. Relapse after autologous stem cell transplantation occurred in every patient, and brentuximab vedotin exposure varied. This clonotype originated in a human donor with classical Hodgkin lymphoma. The starting material was peripheral blood mononuclear cells (PBMCs), obtained before the fourth cycle of nivolumab. The chain recombines TRBV7-9 with TRBJ2-1, with D perhaps matching TRBD1 or TRBD2 (6 bases each). The chain's CDR3 is CASSLGRGPYNEQFF. The CDR3 DNA is TGTGCCAGCAGCTTAGGTCGGGGGCCCTACAATGAGCAGTTCTTC.